This T cell receptor (beta chain) was recorded in a study of control samples from healthy donors and cancer patients. This table comes from immunoSEQ multiplex PCR, and its TCRdb copy is limited to in-frame clones, with some not included. The repertoire consists of 100,000 to 150,000 clones, with about nine tenths occurring once and the leading ten covering approximately 8%. V lost 5 bases to trimming and J lost 0 bases; unmatched junction nucleotides: 4. The CDR3 sequence is 16 residues long. Germline values: CDR1 LNHDA, CDR2 SQIVND (reference sequence). The chain carries TRBV19 and TRBJ2-6; TRBD1 matches at 7 bases. Sequences were obtained from PBMCs. The TCR sequence derives from a man aged 50-60 years with head and neck cancer. CDR3 DNA sequence: TGTGCCAGTAGTGCCTACAGGGGCTCTGGGGCCAACGTCCTGACTTTC. Translated, it gives CASSAYRGSGANVLTF.